The rows below give T cell receptor beta chains drawn from one sample of a study of blood T cell repertoires in COVID-19. TCRdb's table, derived via immunoSEQ multiplex PCR, lists solely in-frame clones and lacks some. Among about 260,000 clones listed, about 88% were seen once. The sample comprised peripheral blood. All receptors come from a man aged 30 to 45 with active or convalescent COVID-19. The CDR3 runs from the conserved cysteine through the conserved F or W. Each record gives: J gene, D gene, clone size, V gene, CDR3 DNA, CDR3 protein. The D gene is left open where the match is weak. Clone size is stated in some rows and not others, as once, few, many or a class when expanded.

TRBJ2-3 - - TRBV7-3 TGTGCCAGCAGGGGCGGGAACACAGATACGCAGTATTTT CASRGGNTDTQYF
TRBJ2-3 - - TRBV12-2 TGTGCAAGTCGCTTAGGGCTACTAGCGGTAAGCACAGATACGCAGTATTTT CASRLGLLAVSTDTQYF
TRBJ1-1 - - TRBV20-1 TGCAGTGCTAAGTTCGGCACTGAAGCTTTCTTT CSAKFGTEAFF
TRBJ1-1 TRBD1 - TRBV19 TGTGCCAGTAGTATTGCGGCGGACAGGGGGGAAGCTTTCTTT CASSIAADRGEAFF
TRBJ2-3 TRBD2 - TRBV13 TGTGCCAGCAGGATAGCGGGGGGCCCGGTTATGCAGTATTTT CASRIAGGPVMQYF
TRBJ2-5 TRBD2 few TRBV3-1/TRBV3-2 TGTGCCAGCAGCCTTGTAGCGGGGGGGCCCGGGGCCCAGTACTTC CASSLVAGGPGAQYF
TRBJ1-1 - - TRBV2 TGTGCCAGCCCGTTGAGGGACACTGAAGCTTTCTTT CASPLRDTEAFF
TRBJ1-1 TRBD1 once TRBV6-6 TGTGCCAGCAGTTACTCGGGGACAGACACTGAAGCTTTCTTT CASSYSGTDTEAFF
TRBJ1-4 TRBD1 - TRBV18 TGTGCCAGCTCACCACCGGACAGGGTCGGTGAAAAACTGTTTTTT CASSPPDRVGEKLFF
TRBJ2-1 TRBD2 few TRBV4-2 TGTGCCAGCAGCCAAGATAGCGGGGGGGCCAATGAGCAGTTCTTC CASSQDSGGANEQFF
TRBJ1-5 TRBD1 - TRBV6-1 TGTGCCAGCAGTGATCGCCAGGGGGCGACCAATCAGCCCCAGCATTTT CASSDRQGATNQPQHF
TRBJ1-2 - - TRBV7-2 TGTGCCAGCAGCTTAGAATCAGGGCCTAGGCGCTATGGCTACACCTTC CASSLESGPRRYGYTF
TRBJ1-1 TRBD1 - TRBV4-3 TGCGCCAGCAGCCCGGGACAGGGGGCGAGTGTGGCTTTCTTT CASSPGQGASVAFF
TRBJ1-2 - - TRBV6-5 TGTGCCAGCAGTTACTCGCCTAGCCTACTCTATGGCTACACCTTC CASSYSPSLLYGYTF
TRBJ2-3 TRBD2 - TRBV4-3 TGCGCCAGCAGCCAATTAGCGGGGAAACGAGATACGCAGTATTTT CASSQLAGKRDTQYF
TRBJ1-2 TRBD1 - TRBV2 TGTGCCAGCGGGGACAGGGGAGAATTATATGGCTACACCTTC CASGDRGELYGYTF